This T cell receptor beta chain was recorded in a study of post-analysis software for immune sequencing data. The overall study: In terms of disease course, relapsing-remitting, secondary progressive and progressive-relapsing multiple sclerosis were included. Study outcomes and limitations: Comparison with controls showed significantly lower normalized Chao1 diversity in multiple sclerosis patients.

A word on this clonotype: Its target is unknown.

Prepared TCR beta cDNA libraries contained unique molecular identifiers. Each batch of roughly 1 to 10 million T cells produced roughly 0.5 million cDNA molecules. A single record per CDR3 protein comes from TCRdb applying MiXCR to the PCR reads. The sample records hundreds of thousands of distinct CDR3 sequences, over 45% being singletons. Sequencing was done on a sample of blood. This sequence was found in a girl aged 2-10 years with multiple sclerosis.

CDR3 DNA sequence: TGCGCCAGCAGCCGGCGGGACAGGCGCATCTACTATGGCTACACCTTC. Translated, it gives CASSRRDRRIYYGYTF. The gene calls are TRBV4-1 and TRBJ1-2, with 8 bases that match TRBD1. V trimming: 4 bases; J trimming: 3 bases; junction bases outside the gene matches: 10. Germline V lookup: CDR1 MGHRA, CDR2 YSYEKL. The CDR3 contains 16 residues.